These T cell receptor beta chains were read from a single sample in a study of patients and donors after allogeneic stem cell transplantation. MiXCR was run by TCRdb on the RT-PCR reads, yielding one entry per CDR3 protein. Among roughly 250,000 distinct CDR3 sequences, 11% to 15% were seen once, and the ten largest hold around a tenth. Sequencing input: blood, either unsorted or a sorted T cell fraction (not recorded which). Source of these receptors: a human donor who was either an allogeneic HSCT recipient or a stem cell or donor lymphocyte infusion donor (not recorded which). It is not recorded whose cells these are; they may come from a transplant donor. The conserved cysteine and the conserved F or W are not part of the CDR3 here. A D gene is named only where the DNA matches it firmly.

j_gene | d_gene | v_gene | CDR3aa
TRBJ1-1 | TRBD1 | TRBV6-2/TRBV6-3 | ASSPYGQGNTEAF
TRBJ1-6 | NA | TRBV12-5 | ASGLPNSPLH
TRBJ2-5 | NA | TRBV7-2 | ASSLGWGQTQY
TRBJ1-1 | NA | TRBV5-1 | ASRMDIMNTEAF
TRBJ2-1 | NA | TRBV4-1 | ASSQDRLGLGEQF
TRBJ2-3 | NA | TRBV20-1 | SARPLRDLSDTQY
TRBJ1-2 | NA | TRBV6-5 | ASSSRGNFQGYT
TRBJ2-5 | NA | TRBV7-8 | ASSLIVGLQETQY
TRBJ2-4 | NA | TRBV20-1 | SAVRGWTKNIQY
TRBJ2-2 | NA | TRBV6-1 | ASSPSLWTTGELF
TRBJ1-5 | TRBD1 | TRBV19 | ASSTGTASNQPQH
TRBJ2-7 | TRBD2 | TRBV6-1 | ASSPGTGGTYEQY
TRBJ2-1 | TRBD1 | TRBV5-1 | ASSLDRGNNEQF
TRBJ1-2 | TRBD1 | TRBV4-1 | ASSQGVQGVYGYT
TRBJ2-1 | NA | TRBV11-2 | ASSLLLDYNEQF
TRBJ1-3 | NA | TRBV7-2 | ASSLANSGNTIY
TRBJ1-5 | NA | TRBV20-1 | SAGGRWGSNQPQH
TRBJ1-3 | NA | TRBV4-2 | ASSRELQGSGNTIY
TRBJ1-1 | NA | TRBV5-6 | ASSQEVSEAF
TRBJ2-7 | NA | TRBV6-7 | ASSYSGLPISYEQY
TRBJ1-2 | NA | TRBV5-1 | ASSSQTADYGYT
TRBJ1-1 | TRBD1 | TRBV28 | ASSPSDDRVNTEAF
TRBJ2-5 | NA | TRBV30 | AWSVQVGETQY
TRBJ2-1 | NA | TRBV12-3/TRBV12-4 | ASWGWGNNEQF
TRBJ2-5 | NA | TRBV5-6 | ASSLIGRGQETQY
TRBJ2-5 | TRBD1 | TRBV5-1 | ASSLSGQGVQETQY
TRBJ1-1 | NA | TRBV7-9 | ASSLVPNRNTEAF
TRBJ1-1 | NA | TRBV12-5 | ASTQGTHTEAF
TRBJ1-1 | NA | TRBV9 | ASSVSRRGNTEAF
TRBJ2-5 | TRBD1 | TRBV5-4 | ASSFDRVRETQY
TRBJ2-1 | NA | TRBV20-1 | SARDGAVPSSYNEQF
TRBJ2-1 | TRBD2 | TRBV5-1 | ASSPGTSGSQGNEQF
TRBJ2-2 | TRBD2 | TRBV4-2 | ASSRDLGTSGGITGELF
TRBJ1-5 | NA | TRBV19 | ASRQQNSNQPQH
TRBJ1-4 | NA | TRBV7-9 | ASSLYGLGNEKLF
TRBJ2-7 | NA | TRBV5-6 | ASSLVTSSGEQY
TRBJ2-1 | TRBD2 | TRBV7-3 | ASSPLAGRYNEQF
TRBJ1-3 | NA | TRBV7-9 | ASSLVENTIY
TRBJ1-2 | NA | TRBV11-3 | ASSPGYDYGYT
TRBJ1-5 | TRBD1 | TRBV20-1 | SARGARGDQPQH
TRBJ2-5 | NA | TRBV7-9 | ASSKDVGVGETQY
TRBJ2-1 | TRBD1 | TRBV7-2 | ASSLAQGQGHEQF
TRBJ2-2 | NA | TRBV12-3/TRBV12-4 | ASSLQGYTGELF
TRBJ2-7 | NA | TRBV9 | ASSPKGNHEQY
TRBJ2-5 | TRBD2 | TRBV20-1 | SGASGGVQTQY
TRBJ2-1 | TRBD1 | TRBV4-3 | ASSQAERGTGSYTEQF
TRBJ1-1 | NA | TRBV6-1 | ASSVVGGNTEAF
TRBJ2-5 | NA | TRBV11-2 | ASSSSPAGQETQY
TRBJ2-7 | TRBD1 | TRBV19 | ASTRPGQGPYEQY
TRBJ1-5 | NA | TRBV29-1 | SVGAGARGPQH
TRBJ2-1 | TRBD2 | TRBV12-3/TRBV12-4 | ASSFGLAGGNEQF
TRBJ2-1 | NA | TRBV4-2 | ASSQALHGYYNEQF
TRBJ2-1 | TRBD2 | TRBV19 | ASSLLSGSIFNEQF
TRBJ1-1 | TRBD1 | TRBV23-1 | ASHIRGQREAF
TRBJ2-3 | TRBD2 | TRBV9 | ASSRRSGDTDTQY
TRBJ1-1 | NA | TRBV7-8 | ASSPLVGSPNTEAF
TRBJ2-1 | NA | TRBV6-2/TRBV6-3 | ASSQGDSYNEQF
TRBJ2-7 | TRBD1 | TRBV10-3 | AIRGQGPSYEQY
TRBJ2-7 | NA | TRBV12-3/TRBV12-4 | ASSATAEQY